A selection of T cell receptor beta chains follows, all from one sample in a study of CD8 T cells in ankylosing spondylitis. TCRdb called the 5' RACE reads again in MiXCR, with one record for every CDR3 protein. The table shows 200,000 to 300,000 distinct CDR3 sequences, with under 35% occurring only once. The sequenced sample was blood, either unsorted or a sorted T cell fraction (not recorded which). All receptors come from a male donor with ankylosing spondylitis or in good health (not recorded which). The CDR3 runs from the conserved cysteine through the conserved F or W. A D gene is named only where the DNA matches it firmly. Clone size is shown for a subset of rows, as once, few, many or a class of expanded clone.

j_gene: TRBJ2-7; d_gene: -; v_gene: TRBV6-1; abundance: -; CDR3aa: CASSPRKTRPAHSYEQYF; CDR3nt: TGTGCCAGCAGCCCAAGAAAAACCCGGCCAGCCCACTCCTACGAGCAGTACTTC
j_gene: TRBJ1-2; d_gene: -; v_gene: TRBV24-1; abundance: few; CDR3aa: CATSDLPGTGYTF; CDR3nt: TGTGCCACCAGTGACCTCCCAGGGACGGGCTACACCTTC
j_gene: TRBJ2-7; d_gene: -; v_gene: TRBV9; abundance: few; CDR3aa: CASSVGDMSSYEQYF; CDR3nt: TGTGCCAGCAGCGTAGGTGACATGAGCTCCTACGAGCAGTACTTC
j_gene: TRBJ2-7; d_gene: -; v_gene: TRBV20-1; abundance: few; CDR3aa: CSATGDRGYEQYF; CDR3nt: TGCAGTGCTACCGGGGATAGAGGATACGAGCAGTACTTC
j_gene: TRBJ1-2; d_gene: -; v_gene: TRBV7-9; abundance: -; CDR3aa: CASSPAAAGPYGYTF; CDR3nt: TGTGCCAGCAGCCCCGCCGCGGCGGGACCGTATGGCTACACCTTC
j_gene: TRBJ2-2; d_gene: -; v_gene: TRBV9; abundance: few; CDR3aa: CASSVDGGELFF; CDR3nt: TGTGCCAGCAGCGTAGATGGCGGGGAGCTGTTTTTT
j_gene: TRBJ2-2; d_gene: TRBD2; v_gene: TRBV12-3/TRBV12-4; abundance: -; CDR3aa: CASSSGLAGGGNTGELFF; CDR3nt: TGTGCCAGCAGCTCGGGACTAGCGGGGGGCGGGAACACCGGGGAGCTGTTTTTT
j_gene: TRBJ2-7; d_gene: -; v_gene: TRBV20-1; abundance: -; CDR3aa: CRAGTVSSYEQYF; CDR3nt: TGCAGAGCCGGGACGGTGTCTTCCTACGAGCAGTACTTC
j_gene: TRBJ1-5; d_gene: -; v_gene: TRBV6-1; abundance: -; CDR3aa: CASSPLGPYQPQHF; CDR3nt: TGTGCCAGCAGTCCCTTAGGTCCTTATCAGCCCCAGCATTTT
j_gene: TRBJ2-2; d_gene: TRBD1; v_gene: TRBV5-1; abundance: few; CDR3aa: CASTDSDRADTGELFF; CDR3nt: TGCGCCAGCACCGACTCAGACAGGGCGGACACCGGGGAGCTGTTTTTT
j_gene: TRBJ2-3; d_gene: -; v_gene: TRBV9; abundance: -; CDR3aa: CASSPRYGASTDTQYF; CDR3nt: TGTGCCAGCAGCCCCCGTTACGGGGCGAGCACAGATACGCAGTATTTT
j_gene: TRBJ2-1; d_gene: TRBD2; v_gene: TRBV6-5; abundance: few; CDR3aa: CASSFSYVSGESSYNEQFF; CDR3nt: TGTGCCAGCAGTTTCTCTTACGTGAGCGGGGAGAGCTCCTACAATGAGCAGTTCTTC
j_gene: TRBJ1-2; d_gene: -; v_gene: TRBV11-2; abundance: few; CDR3aa: CASSLRQGLNGYTF; CDR3nt: TGTGCCAGCAGCTTGCGGCAGGGGTTGAATGGCTACACCTTC